This T cell receptor (beta chain) originates from a study of tissue T cells after allogeneic stem cell transplantation. General study results and limits: Blood and spleen captured only part of the tissue TCR repertoire.

Sequencing of TCRbeta CDR3 at survey depth gave sequences and template counts. Sequencing used immunoSEQ multiplex PCR; TCRdb keeps in-frame clones, though not all of them. The data hold around 50,000 clones, with 73% observed a single time. This clone was seen only a few times. Its antigen is not identified. Mouse gene names apply. The sequence runs out 1 residue before the end of the CDR3; the remainder is reconstructed from the germline J gene. V shed 6 bases and J shed 5 bases, with 9 bases lying between them. This CDR3 comprises 12 residues. CDR1 is NNHDY, CDR2 SYVADS, per germline. Sample: sorted cells pooled from one or two spleens. The genes are TRBV13-3 and TRBJ1-3, with D perhaps TRBD1 (6 bases). The receptor's source is a pool of C57BL/6 mice in good health. The part of the CDR3 DNA that was read is TGTGCCAGCACCAGGGGAAGAAATACGCTCTAT. Translating it yields CASTRGRNTLY. The CDR3 reads in full as CASTRGRNTLYF. The full variable domain, in which reference TRBV13-3 and TRBJ1-3 provide the parts outside the CDR3, is EAAVTQSPRSKVAVTGGKVTLSCHQTNNHDYMYWYRQDTGHGLRLIHYSYVADSTEKGDIPDGYKASRPSQENFSLILELASLSQTAVYFCASTRGRNTLYFGEGSRLIVV.